The 12 T cell receptor beta chains in this list originate from one sample, sequenced in a study of CDR3 diversity in severe acne. MiXCR was run by TCRdb on the PCR reads, yielding one entry per CDR3 protein. The table has some 90,000 distinct CDR3 sequences, under 55% seen once; the top ten hold around 10%. Material for sequencing was blood. Source of these receptors: a male donor with severe acne vulgaris.

This clonotype was observed a few times. V and J are TRBV10-2 and TRBJ2-7; D is uncertain. This CDR3 has 11 residues. Germline CDR1 is WSHSY and CDR2 is SAAADI. V shed 6 bases and J shed 3 bases, with 6 bases lying between them. The CDR3 sequence: CASREDYEQYF. The DNA for the CDR3 is TGCGCCAGCAGGGAAGACTACGAGCAGTACTTC.

The chain carries TRBV2 and TRBJ1-2, with 8 nucleotides matching TRBD1. V was pared by 8 bases and J by 0 bases, with 5 bases of the junction left unmatched. CDR1 is SNHLY and CDR2 is FYNNEI in the germline V gene. The CDR3 spans 14 residues. The CDR3 protein is CASVGTGSNYGYTF. The CDR3 DNA sequence: TGTGCCAGCGTAGGGACAGGTTCTAACTATGGCTACACCTTC.

This clonotype was counted ten times or more. This chain uses TRBV6-5 with TRBJ2-7; no clear D. V was shortened by 8 bases and J by 2 bases, with 10 bases between the two germline ends. In germline, CDR1 is MNHEY, CDR2 SVGAGI. The CDR3 consists of 12 residues. The CDR3 here is CASRTSTYEQYF. For the CDR3, the DNA is TGTGCCAGCCGGACGTCAACCTACGAGCAGTACTTC.

This clonotype was counted once. Just one base apart from a much larger clone, this may be a read error. The CDR3 DNA follows: TGTGCCTCCAGGGGGTATAGCAATCAGCCCCCGCATTTT. Its translation: CASRGYSNQPPHF. V and J are TRBV10-3 and TRBJ1-5; TRBD1 aligns across 7 bases. Germline V gives CDR1 ENHRY, CDR2 SYGVKD. This CDR3 spans 13 amino acids.

This clonotype was seen more than once but under ten times. This chain links TRBV11-2 with TRBJ2-3; 8 bases are a match to TRBD2. V gave up 1 base and J gave up 0 bases; unmatched junction bases: 9. In germline, CDR1 is SGHAT, CDR2 FQNNGV. CDR3 length: 18 amino acids. The CDR3 loop is CASSLGLGGVLSTDTQYF. The CDR3 DNA reads TGTGCCAGCAGCTTAGGGCTCGGGGGGGTTTTAAGCACAGATACGCAGTATTTT. The complete variable domain, with remaining parts taken from reference TRBV11-2 and TRBJ2-3, reads EAGVAQSPRYKIIEKRQSVAFWCNPISGHATLYWYQQILGQGPKLLIQFQNNGVVDDSQLPKDRFSAERLKGVDSTLKIQPAKLEDSAVYLCASSLGLGGVLSTDTQYFGPGTRLTVL.

The chain has TRBV20-1 and TRBJ2-7, with TRBD2 matching 10 bases. Losses at the gene ends were 3 bases for V and 2 bases for J; bases not matched to a gene: 7. Germline values: CDR1 DFQATT, CDR2 SNEGSKA (reference sequence). This CDR3 has 15 residues. In nucleotides, the CDR3 is TGCAGTGCTAGGAACATAGCGGGAGGAGCCTACGAGCAGTACTTC. This gives the protein CSARNIAGGAYEQYF.

This clonotype showed up just a few times. This sequence joins TRBV15 and TRBJ1-5; D not certain. CDR3 length equals 13 residues. Trimming pared 0 bases from V and 7 bases from J, leaving 7 bases between. CDR1 and CDR2 (germline): LNHNV, YYDKDF (reference sequence). The CDR3 sequence: CATSRDQTQPQHF. The CDR3 DNA sequence: TGTGCCACCAGCAGAGATCAAACCCAGCCCCAGCATTTT.

This clonotype was seen more than once but under ten times. The chain carries TRBV7-3 and TRBJ2-2, with TRBD2 matching 13 bases. CDR1 and CDR2 (germline): SGHTA, FQGTGA. Losses at the gene ends were 1 base for V and 6 bases for J; bases not matched to a gene: 5. This CDR3 has 17 amino acids. The CDR3 sequence: CASSLKFGLAGAGELFF. DNA of the CDR3: TGTGCCAGCAGCTTAAAATTCGGACTAGCGGGAGCCGGGGAGCTGTTTTTT.

As regards this clonotype: An end of the junction differs from the germline gene, which may be a read error. The rearrangement joins TRBV24-1 to TRBJ2-5; D is unclear. CDR3 length equals 12 residues. The germline V gene has CDR1 KGHDR and CDR2 SFDVKD. The chain's CDR3 is CATIQGQETQCF. The CDR3 DNA sequence: TGTGCCACAATCCAAGGGCAAGAGACCCAGTGCTTC.

This clonotype was recorded only once. V and J are TRBV19 and TRBJ1-2; possible D gene TRBD1, 5 bases. The germline gives CDR1 LNHDA, CDR2 SQIVND (reference sequence). V lost 6 bases to trimming and J lost 3 bases, with 14 bases between them. The CDR3 is 14 residues long. The chain's CDR3 is CASSRAGNYYGYTF. The DNA for the CDR3 is TGTGCCAGTAGCAGGGCAGGGAACTACTATGGCTACACCTTC.

Note on this clonotype: Lacking the conserved final phenylalanine or tryptophan, this CDR3 likely reflects a read error. The CDR3: CASSGRYLNTEAFS. CDR3 sequence (DNA): TGTGCCAGCAGTGGAAGGTATTTAAACACTGAGGCTTTCTCT. The V call is TRBV28, the J call TRBJ1-1; no firm D call. The length of the CDR3 is 14 residues. Germline lookup yields CDR1 MDHEN and CDR2 SYDVKM.

The J gene is TRBJ2-5, the V gene TRBV25-1; 7 nucleotides match TRBD1. The CDR3 spans 12 residues. The V and J ends lost 6 bases and 4 bases, in that order; junction bases with no gene match: 2. Germline assignment: CDR1 MGHDK and CDR2 SYGVNS. The CDR3 loop is CASRGQRETQYF. CDR3 DNA: TGTGCCAGCAGGGGACAGCGAGAGACCCAGTACTTC.